This T cell receptor (beta chain) is drawn from a study of shared clonotypes between healthy human individuals. Whole-study results and caveats: The four-donor shared clonotypes exceeded non-shared clonotypes in generation probability, with non-shared ones scoring lower. Between several donors, naive CD4 clonotypes were shared at a level of approximately 5%.

Concerning this clone itself: What it binds is not known.

The ends lost 2 bases at V and 1 base at J; junction bases unmatched: 5. The CDR3 is 17 residues long. From germline, CDR1 is SEHNR and CDR2 FQNEAQ (reference sequence). Source study methods: ImmunoSEQ output lacked quality scores and full-length reads, limiting matched filtering. Measured with immunoSEQ multiplex PCR; TCRdb has only the in-frame clones, and not every one. From that table come the V and J calls and clone size; the DNA was used to work out D and trimming. The repertoire holds millions of clones, 85% to 95% seen once, with 0.1% to 0.15% in the top ten. The chain joins TRBV7-9 to TRBJ2-7, with TRBD2 matching over 13 bases. This TCR was recovered from a man between 18 and 29 years old in good health. The source material was naive CD4+ T cells sorted from blood. As to subset: CD45RA+ positively selected. CDR3 bases: TGTGCCAGCAGCTTAAACCCGGGACTAGCGGGGTCCTACGAGCAGTACTTC. Translated: CASSLNPGLAGSYEQYF.